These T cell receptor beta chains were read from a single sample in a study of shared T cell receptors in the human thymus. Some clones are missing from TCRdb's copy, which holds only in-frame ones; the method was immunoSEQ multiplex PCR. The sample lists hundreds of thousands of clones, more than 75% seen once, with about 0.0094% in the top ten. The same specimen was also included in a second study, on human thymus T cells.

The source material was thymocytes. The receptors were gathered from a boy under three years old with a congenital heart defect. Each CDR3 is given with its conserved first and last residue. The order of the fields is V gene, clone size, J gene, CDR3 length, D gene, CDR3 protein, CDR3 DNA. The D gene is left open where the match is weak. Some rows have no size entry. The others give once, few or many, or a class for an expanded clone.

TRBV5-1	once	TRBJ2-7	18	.	CASSFLHDGELNTYEQYF	TGCGCCAGCAGCTTCCTCCACGACGGCGAACTAAATACCTACGAGCAGTACTTC
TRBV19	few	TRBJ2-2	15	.	CASSIEGHLTGELFF	TGTGCCAGTAGTATTGAAGGACATCTCACCGGGGAGCTGTTTTTT
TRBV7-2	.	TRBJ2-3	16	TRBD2	CASSYLGLASTDTQYF	TGTGCCAGCAGTTACCTGGGACTAGCCAGCACAGATACGCAGTATTTT
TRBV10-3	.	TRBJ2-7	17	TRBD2	CAISEGRRREGHYEQYF	TGTGCCATCAGTGAGGGCAGGAGGCGGGAGGGCCACTACGAGCAGTACTTC
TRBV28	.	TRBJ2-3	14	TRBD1	CASSPGQGEDTQYF	TGTGCCAGCAGTCCGGGACAGGGGGAAGATACGCAGTATTTT
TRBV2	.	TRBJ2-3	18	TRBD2	CASNHPGLVAVGTDTQYF	TGTGCCAGCAACCACCCGGGACTAGTAGCGGTAGGAACAGATACGCAGTATTTT
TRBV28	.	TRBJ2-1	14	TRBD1	CASALGQVHNEQFF	TGTGCCAGCGCCCTGGGACAGGTCCACAATGAGCAGTTCTTC
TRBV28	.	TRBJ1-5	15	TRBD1	CASRGQGLPWQPQHF	TGTGCCAGCAGAGGACAGGGGCTTCCTTGGCAGCCCCAGCATTTT
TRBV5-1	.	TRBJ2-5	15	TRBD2	CASSLAGGALETQYF	TGCGCCAGCAGCTTGGCCGGGGGGGCTCTGGAGACCCAGTACTTC
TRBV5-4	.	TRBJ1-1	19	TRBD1	CASSLKRDRGKFERTEAFF	TGTGCCAGCAGCTTGAAGCGCGACAGGGGGAAGTTCGAGCGCACTGAAGCTTTCTTT
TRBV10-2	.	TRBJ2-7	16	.	CASSEFGGRDTYEQYF	TGCGCCAGCAGTGAGTTCGGGGGACGGGATACCTACGAGCAGTACTTC
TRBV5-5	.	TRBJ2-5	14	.	CASSLTPWEETQYF	TGTGCCAGCAGCTTAACCCCTTGGGAGGAGACCCAGTACTTC
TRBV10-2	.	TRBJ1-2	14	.	CAGSTGQPNYGYTF	TGCGCCGGCAGCACTGGACAGCCTAACTATGGCTACACCTTC
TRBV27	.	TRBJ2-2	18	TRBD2	CASSPSGLAGTNTGELFF	TGTGCCAGCAGCCCCTCGGGACTAGCGGGAACGAACACCGGGGAGCTGTTTTTT
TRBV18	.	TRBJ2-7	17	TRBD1	CASSHYSEVQGIYEQYF	TGTGCCAGCTCACACTATTCTGAGGTACAGGGGATCTACGAGCAGTACTTC
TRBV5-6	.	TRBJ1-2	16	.	CASSLASPRLRYGYTF	TGTGCCAGCAGCTTGGCCAGCCCCCGACTCCGCTATGGCTACACCTTC
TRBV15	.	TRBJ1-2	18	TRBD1	CATSRDHRRKDREYGYTF	TGTGCCACCAGCAGAGATCATCGTCGGAAGGACAGGGAATATGGCTACACCTTC
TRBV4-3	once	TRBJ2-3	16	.	CASSQIRYRYTDTQYF	TGCGCCAGCAGCCAAATCCGTTACCGCTACACAGATACGCAGTATTTT
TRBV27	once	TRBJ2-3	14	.	CASSFGLNTDTQYF	TGTGCCAGCAGTTTTGGGCTCAACACAGATACGCAGTATTTT
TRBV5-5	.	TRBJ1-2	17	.	CASSPRVGKPANYGYTF	TGTGCCAGCAGCCCACGGGTCGGAAAACCAGCTAACTATGGCTACACCTTC